One and the same sample provided the 14 T cell receptor beta chains below, sequenced in a study of T-cell memory formation after mild COVID-19. A single record per CDR3 protein comes from TCRdb applying MiXCR to the 5' RACE reads. The data show around 200,000 distinct CDR3 sequences, around 30% seen once. What was sequenced was PBMCs or a T cell subset sorted from them (not recorded which). The receptors were gathered from an adult woman who had mild COVID-19 (a few samples of this study predate the infection). Cell type and time point are not known.

The V call is TRBV20-1, the J call TRBJ2-7; D remains unclear. The germline V and J ends were trimmed by 1 base and 1 base, with 11 bases remaining between them. Germline lookup yields CDR1 DFQATT and CDR2 SNEGSKA (reference sequence). This CDR3 contains 14 residues. CDR3 loop: CSARGVLGSYEQYF. As DNA, the CDR3 is TGCAGTGCTAGAGGGGTCTTGGGGTCCTACGAGCAGTACTTC.

For the CDR3, the DNA is TGTGCCAGCTCACCAGGGACAGGAGATAACAATGAGCAGTTCTTC. Translation: CASSPGTGDNNEQFF. The chain combines TRBV18 with TRBJ2-1; 8 bases line up with TRBD1. The CDR3 extends over 15 amino acids. Germline assignment: CDR1 KGHSH and CDR2 LQKENI. V dropped 2 bases and J dropped 5; count of bases not matched to a gene: 5.

This clonotype appeared a few times. The V gene is TRBV7-6, the J gene TRBJ2-1; 11 bases align to TRBD2. V shed 4 bases and J 0 bases; nucleotides not matched to a gene: 8. The CDR3 loop spans 18 amino acids. Germline assignment: CDR1 SGHVS and CDR2 FNYEAQ. This CDR3 is CASSSGLAGWGSYNEQFF. DNA of the CDR3: TGTGCCAGCAGCTCTGGACTAGCGGGCTGGGGCTCCTACAATGAGCAGTTCTTC.

This clonotype was found a few times. The V gene is TRBV2, the J gene TRBJ2-3; 10 bases map to TRBD2. The CDR3 totals 19 residues. V gave up 0 bases and J gave up 0 bases; unmatched junction bases: 9. Germline V gives CDR1 SNHLY, CDR2 FYNNEI. In nucleotides, the CDR3 is TGTGCCAGCAGTGAAGCGACTAGCGGGTCGATCCTTAGCACAGATACGCAGTATTTT. Translated, it gives CASSEATSGSILSTDTQYF. Combining the CDR3 with reference TRBV2 and TRBJ2-3 gives the whole variable domain EPEVTQTPSHQVTQMGQEVILRCVPISNHLYFYWYRQILGQKVEFLVSFYNNEISEKSEIFDDQFSVERPDGSNFTLKIRSTKLEDSAMYFCASSEATSGSILSTDTQYFGPGTRLTVL.

The CDR3 is CSAIAGGFTDTQYF. The CDR3 nucleotides are TGCAGTGCAATAGCGGGGGGATTCACAGATACGCAGTATTTT. The chain is built from TRBV20-1 and TRBJ2-3, with 10 nucleotides matching TRBD2. Germline V gene data show CDR1 as DFQATT and CDR2 as SNEGSKA (reference sequence). This CDR3 has 14 amino acids. J was trimmed by 2 bases and V by 6 bases; bases with no gene match: 5.

The chain combines TRBV12-3 or TRBV12-4 with TRBJ1-2, with D tentatively TRBD1 (5 bases). The V end lost 3 bases, the J end lost 8 bases, and 10 bases lay between the germline ends. The CDR3 has 12 amino acids. The CDR3 loop reads CASSFPGRGYTF. The CDR3 DNA reads as TGTGCCAGCAGTTTCCCAGGGCGAGGCTACACCTTC.

This chain connects TRBV18 to TRBJ2-7, with unresolved D. The ends were cut back, 0 bases at V and 2 bases at J, with 5 bases in the middle. There are 13 residues in the CDR3. Germline CDR1 KGHSH, CDR2 LQKENI. The CDR3 nucleotides are TGTGCCAGCTCACCACCCACAACCTACGAGCAGTACTTC. Translation: CASSPPTTYEQYF.

This clonotype came up a few times. The chain has TRBV7-2 and TRBJ1-6; D remains unclear. The V end lost 4 bases, the J end lost 8 bases, and 6 bases lay between the germline ends. Germline loops: CDR1 SGHTA, CDR2 FQGNSA. The CDR3 is 12 residues long. CDR3 sequence: CASSYSHSPLHF. The CDR3 nucleotides read TGTGCCAGCAGCTACAGCCATTCACCCCTCCACTTT.

This clonotype was seen more than once but under ten times. The chain couples TRBV7-2 to TRBJ2-3; 13 nucleotides match TRBD2. The CDR3 runs to 20 residues. Losses at the gene ends were 2 bases for V and 1 base for J; bases not matched to a gene: 12. Germline V gene sequence: CDR1 SGHTA, CDR2 FQGNSA. CDR3 protein: CASSLPPPGLAGTRTDTQYF. The CDR3 DNA reads TGTGCCAGCAGCTTACCCCCTCCGGGACTAGCGGGAACCCGCACAGATACGCAGTATTTT. Combining the CDR3 with reference TRBV7-2 and TRBJ2-3 gives the whole variable domain GAGVSQSPSNKVTEKGKDVELRCDPISGHTALYWYRQSLGQGLEFLIYFQGNSAPDKSGLPSDRFSAERTGGSVSTLTIQRTQQEDSAVYLCASSLPPPGLAGTRTDTQYFGPGTRLTVL.

This clonotype has more than one count but fewer than ten. The chain joins TRBV24-1 to TRBJ2-7, with D perhaps matching TRBD1 or TRBD2 (5 bases each). V was cut by 0 bases and J by 6 bases, with 8 bases left in between. This CDR3 spans 13 amino acids. CDR1 KGHDR and CDR2 SFDVKD come from the germline V gene. The CDR3 sequence: CATSDLNGAEQYF. DNA for the CDR3: TGTGCCACCAGTGATTTGAACGGGGCCGAGCAGTACTTC.

This clonotype came up a few times. The genes are TRBV6-5 and TRBJ1-3; no firm D call. The V gene's germline CDR1 is MNHEY and CDR2 SVGAGI. CDR3 length equals 15 residues. Trimming pared 6 bases from V and 0 bases from J, leaving 12 bases between. This chain's CDR3 is CASRRTGNSGNTIYF. CDR3 nucleotides: TGTGCCAGCAGACGGACGGGAAACTCTGGAAACACCATATATTTT.

This clonotype was seen a few times. This chain connects TRBV5-6 to TRBJ2-1; tentative D call: TRBD2 (5 bases). Trimming cost V 4 bases and J 3 bases, with 11 bases left between them. Germline V gene sequence: CDR1 SGHDT, CDR2 YYEEEE. The CDR3 is 14 amino acids. CDR3 sequence (DNA): TGTGCCAGCAGCCATGGACTGGGCTACAATGAGCAGTTCTTC. Encoded protein: CASSHGLGYNEQFF.

About this clonotype: One end of the junction varies from germline; a read error may be responsible. The chain carries TRBV5-1 and TRBJ2-1; tentatively, D is TRBD1 or TRBD2 (5 bases each). Looked up from germline, CDR1 is SGHRS and CDR2 is YFSETQ. This CDR3 is built from 11 residues. The CDR3 protein is CASSFGDLNIF. The CDR3 coding sequence is TGCGCCAGCAGCTTCGGGGACCTGAACATCTTC.

This clonotype has more than one count but fewer than ten. The CDR3 bases are TGCGCCAGCAGCCAGCTCGACATCCTGTCCTACAATGAGCAGTTCTTC. Its protein product is CASSQLDILSYNEQFF. V is TRBV4-1 and J is TRBJ2-1, with D unresolved. Per the germline V gene, CDR1 is MGHRA and CDR2 is YSYEKL. Trimming took off 3 bases at V and 1 base at J, with 13 bases between the two ends. The CDR3 covers 16 residues.